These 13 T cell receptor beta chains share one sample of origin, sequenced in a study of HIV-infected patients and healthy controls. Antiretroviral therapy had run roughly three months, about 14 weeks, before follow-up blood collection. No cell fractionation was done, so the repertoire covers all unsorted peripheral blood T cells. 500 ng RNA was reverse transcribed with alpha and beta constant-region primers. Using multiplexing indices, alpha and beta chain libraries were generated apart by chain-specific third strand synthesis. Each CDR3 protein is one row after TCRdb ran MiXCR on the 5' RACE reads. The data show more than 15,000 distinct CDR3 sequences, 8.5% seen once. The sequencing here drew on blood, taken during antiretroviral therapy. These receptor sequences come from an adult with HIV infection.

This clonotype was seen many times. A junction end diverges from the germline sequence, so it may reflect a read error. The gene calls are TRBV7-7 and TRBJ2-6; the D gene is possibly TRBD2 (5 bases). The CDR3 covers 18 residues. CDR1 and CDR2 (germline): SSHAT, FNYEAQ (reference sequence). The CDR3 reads CASSLAPGVSSGANVLTF. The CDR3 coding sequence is TGTGCTAGCAGCTTAGCGCCCGGGGTCAGCTCTGGGGCCAACGTCCTGACTTTC.

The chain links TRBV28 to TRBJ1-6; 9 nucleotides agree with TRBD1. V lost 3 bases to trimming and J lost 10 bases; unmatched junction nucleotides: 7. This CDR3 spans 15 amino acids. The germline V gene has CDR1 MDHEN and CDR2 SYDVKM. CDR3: CASSFGDRVKSPLHF. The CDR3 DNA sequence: TGTGCCAGCAGTTTCGGGGACAGGGTAAAGTCACCCCTCCACTTT.

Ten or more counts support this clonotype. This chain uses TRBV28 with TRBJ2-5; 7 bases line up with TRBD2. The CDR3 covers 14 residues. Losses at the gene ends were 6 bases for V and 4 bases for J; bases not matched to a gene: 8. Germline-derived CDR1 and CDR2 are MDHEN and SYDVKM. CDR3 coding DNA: TGTGCCAGCAGCCCTCCGGGAGGCGGAGAGACCCAGTACTTC. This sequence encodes CASSPPGGGETQYF.

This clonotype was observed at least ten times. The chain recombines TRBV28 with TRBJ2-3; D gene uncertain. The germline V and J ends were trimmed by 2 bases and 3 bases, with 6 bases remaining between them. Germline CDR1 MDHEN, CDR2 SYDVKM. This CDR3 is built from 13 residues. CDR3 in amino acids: CASSLPETDTQYF. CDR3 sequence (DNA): TGTGCCAGCAGTTTACCGGAGACAGATACGCAGTATTTT.

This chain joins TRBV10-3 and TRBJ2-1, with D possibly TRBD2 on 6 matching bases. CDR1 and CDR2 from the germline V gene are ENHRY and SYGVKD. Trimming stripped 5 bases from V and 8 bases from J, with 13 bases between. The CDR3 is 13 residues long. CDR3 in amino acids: CAISRDSVDEQFF. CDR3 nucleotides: TGTGCCATCAGTCGGGACTCCGTAGATGAGCAGTTCTTC.

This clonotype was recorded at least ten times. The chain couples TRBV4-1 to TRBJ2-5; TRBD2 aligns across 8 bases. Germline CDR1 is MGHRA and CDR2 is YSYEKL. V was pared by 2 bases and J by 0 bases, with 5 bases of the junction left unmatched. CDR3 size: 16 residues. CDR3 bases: TGCGCCAGCAGCCAACTTAGCGGGACGAACCAAGAGACCCAGTACTTC. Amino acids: CASSQLSGTNQETQYF.

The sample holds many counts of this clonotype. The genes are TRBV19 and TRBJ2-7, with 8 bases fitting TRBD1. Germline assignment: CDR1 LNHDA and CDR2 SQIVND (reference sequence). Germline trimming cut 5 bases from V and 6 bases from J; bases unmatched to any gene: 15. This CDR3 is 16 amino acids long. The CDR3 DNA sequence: TGTGCCAGTAGTGCCATCCAGTCAGGGGGCCAAGGCGAGCAGTACTTC. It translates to CASSAIQSGGQGEQYF.

This CDR3 reads CASSVDLSTNEKLFF. The CDR3 bases are TGTGCCAGCAGCGTAGACCTATCAACTAATGAAAAACTGTTTTTT. The chain joins TRBV3-1 to TRBJ1-4; D gene unclear. The V and J ends lost 5 bases and 0 bases respectively, with 10 bases between them. CDR1 is LGHDT and CDR2 is YNNKEL in the germline V gene (reference sequence). The CDR3 length is 15 residues. The full variable domain, with the rest looked up from reference TRBV3-1 and TRBJ1-4, is DTAVSQTPKYLVTQMGNDKSIKCEQNLGHDTMYWYKQDSKKFLKIMFSYNNKELIINETVPNRFSPKSPDKAHLNLHINSLELGDSAVYFCASSVDLSTNEKLFFGSGTQLSVL.

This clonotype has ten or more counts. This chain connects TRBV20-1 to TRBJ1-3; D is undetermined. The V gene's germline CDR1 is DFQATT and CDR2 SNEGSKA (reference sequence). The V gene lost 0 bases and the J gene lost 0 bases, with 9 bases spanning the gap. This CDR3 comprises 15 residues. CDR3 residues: CSARDIGSSGNTIYF. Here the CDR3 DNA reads TGCAGTGCTAGAGATATAGGGAGCTCTGGAAACACCATATATTTT.

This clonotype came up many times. The CDR3 loop is CAISGGQGVGLNTEAFF. CDR3 coding DNA: TGTGCCATCAGTGGGGGACAGGGGGTAGGATTGAACACTGAAGCTTTCTTT. The chain combines TRBV10-3 with TRBJ1-1, with 11 bases matching TRBD1. CDR3 length: 17 amino acids. The V segment lost 4 bases and the J segment 0 bases; nucleotides outside the gene matches: 7. Germline lookup yields CDR1 ENHRY and CDR2 SYGVKD.

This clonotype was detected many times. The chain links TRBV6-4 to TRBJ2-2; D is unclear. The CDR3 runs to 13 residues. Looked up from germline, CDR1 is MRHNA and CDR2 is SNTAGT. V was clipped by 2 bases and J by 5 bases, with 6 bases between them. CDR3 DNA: TGTGCCAGCAGTGACAGGGAAACCGGGGAGCTGTTTTTT. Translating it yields CASSDRETGELFF.

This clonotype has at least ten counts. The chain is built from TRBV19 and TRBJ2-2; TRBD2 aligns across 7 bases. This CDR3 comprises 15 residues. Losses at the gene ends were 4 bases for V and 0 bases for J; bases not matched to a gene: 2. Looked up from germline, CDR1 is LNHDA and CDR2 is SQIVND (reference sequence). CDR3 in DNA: TGTGCCAGTAGTACGGGACTACCGAACACCGGGGAGCTGTTTTTT. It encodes CASSTGLPNTGELFF. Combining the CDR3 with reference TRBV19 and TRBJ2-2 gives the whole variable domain DGGITQSPKYLFRKEGQNVTLSCEQNLNHDAMYWYRQDPGQGLRLIYYSQIVNDFQKGDIAEGYSVSREKKESFPLTVTSAQKNPTAFYLCASSTGLPNTGELFFGEGSRLTVL.

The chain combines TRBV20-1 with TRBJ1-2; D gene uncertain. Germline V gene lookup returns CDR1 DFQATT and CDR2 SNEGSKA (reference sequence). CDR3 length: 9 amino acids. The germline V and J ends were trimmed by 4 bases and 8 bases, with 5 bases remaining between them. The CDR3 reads CSAINGYTF. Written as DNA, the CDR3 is TGCAGTGCTATTAACGGCTACACCTTC.